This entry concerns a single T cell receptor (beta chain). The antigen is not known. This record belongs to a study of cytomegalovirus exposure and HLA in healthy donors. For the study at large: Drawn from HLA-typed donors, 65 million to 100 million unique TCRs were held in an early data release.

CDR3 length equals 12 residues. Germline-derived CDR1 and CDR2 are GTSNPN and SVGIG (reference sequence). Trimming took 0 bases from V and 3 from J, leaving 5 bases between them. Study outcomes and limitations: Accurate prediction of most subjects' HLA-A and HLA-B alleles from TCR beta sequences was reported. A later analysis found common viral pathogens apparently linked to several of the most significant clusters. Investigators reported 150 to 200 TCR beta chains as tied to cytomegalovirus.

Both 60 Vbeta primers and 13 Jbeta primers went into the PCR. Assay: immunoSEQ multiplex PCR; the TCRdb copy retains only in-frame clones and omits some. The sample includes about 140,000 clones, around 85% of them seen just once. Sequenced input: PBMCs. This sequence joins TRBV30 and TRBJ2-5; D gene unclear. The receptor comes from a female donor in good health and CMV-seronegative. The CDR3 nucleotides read TGTGCCTGGAGTGTATCAGAAGAGACCCAGTACTTC. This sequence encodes CAWSVSEETQYF.